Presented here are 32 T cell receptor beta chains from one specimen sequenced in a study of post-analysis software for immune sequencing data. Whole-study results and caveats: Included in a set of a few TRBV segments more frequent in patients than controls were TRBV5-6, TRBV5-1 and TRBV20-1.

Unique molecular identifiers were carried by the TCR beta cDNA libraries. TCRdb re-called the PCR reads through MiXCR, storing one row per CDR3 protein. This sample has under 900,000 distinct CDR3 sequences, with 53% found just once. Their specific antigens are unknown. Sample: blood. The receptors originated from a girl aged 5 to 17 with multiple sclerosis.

The CDR3 DNA sequence: TGCGCCAGCAGCTTGGCAGGGGGAGACGCCTACGAGCAGTACTTC. Translating gives CASSLAGGDAYEQYF. The rearrangement links TRBV5-1 to TRBJ2-7; 7 bases are a match to TRBD1. The V gene's germline CDR1 is SGHRS and CDR2 YFSETQ. V trimming: 0 bases; J trimming: 2 bases; junction bases outside the gene matches: 5. This CDR3 has 15 amino acids.

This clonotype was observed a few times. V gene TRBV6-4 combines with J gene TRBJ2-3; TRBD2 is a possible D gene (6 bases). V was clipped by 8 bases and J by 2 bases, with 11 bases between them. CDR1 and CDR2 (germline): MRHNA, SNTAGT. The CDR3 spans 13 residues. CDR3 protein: CASRDLLTDTQYF. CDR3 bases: TGTGCCAGCCGGGACTTACTCACAGATACGCAGTATTTT.

CDR3 residues: CASSSGKSPRLNEQFF. For the CDR3, the DNA is TGTGCCAGCAGTTCTGGAAAGTCTCCGCGGCTCAATGAGCAGTTCTTC. The V call is TRBV7-2, the J call TRBJ2-1, with D hard to call. The germline V and J ends were trimmed by 6 bases and 6 bases, with 21 bases remaining between them. Germline values: CDR1 SGHTA, CDR2 FQGNSA. This CDR3 has 16 amino acids.

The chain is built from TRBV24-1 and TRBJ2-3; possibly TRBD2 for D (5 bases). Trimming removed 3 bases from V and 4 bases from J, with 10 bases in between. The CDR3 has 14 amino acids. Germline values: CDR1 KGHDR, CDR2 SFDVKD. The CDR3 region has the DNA TGTGCCACCAGTGATCCGGGGAAGGCAGATACGCAGTATTTT. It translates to CATSDPGKADTQYF.

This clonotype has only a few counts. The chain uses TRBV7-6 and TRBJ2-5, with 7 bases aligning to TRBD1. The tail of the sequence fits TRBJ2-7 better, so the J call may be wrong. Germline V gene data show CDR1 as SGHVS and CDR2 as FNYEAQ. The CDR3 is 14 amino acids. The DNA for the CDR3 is TGTGCCAGCAGCTCTTCCGGGACAGCAGGCGAGCAGTACTTC. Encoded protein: CASSSSGTAGEQYF.

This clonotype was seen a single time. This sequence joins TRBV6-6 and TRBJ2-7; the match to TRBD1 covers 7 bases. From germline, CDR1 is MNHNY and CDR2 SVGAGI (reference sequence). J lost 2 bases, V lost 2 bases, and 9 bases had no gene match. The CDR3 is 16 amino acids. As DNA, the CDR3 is TGTGCCAGCAGTTACGACAGGGAAAGCGTTACCTACGAGCAGTACTTC. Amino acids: CASSYDRESVTYEQYF.

The CDR3 reads CAISGIGAGTALFNEQFF. The CDR3 coding sequence is TGTGCCATCAGTGGTATCGGGGCCGGAACGGCGCTTTTTAATGAGCAGTTCTTC. The V and J genes are TRBV10-3 and TRBJ2-1; D could derive from TRBD1 or TRBD2 (5 bases each). The germline V and J ends were trimmed by 4 bases and 7 bases, with 26 bases remaining between them. Germline CDR1 and CDR2: ENHRY and SYGVKD. The CDR3 runs 18 residues.

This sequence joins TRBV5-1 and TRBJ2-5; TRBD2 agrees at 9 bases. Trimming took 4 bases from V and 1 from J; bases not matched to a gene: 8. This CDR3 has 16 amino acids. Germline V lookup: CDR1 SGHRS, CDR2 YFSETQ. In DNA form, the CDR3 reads TGCGCCAGCAGCCCCTTAGCGGGAGTCGCCCAAGAGACCCAGTACTTC. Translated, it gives CASSPLAGVAQETQYF.

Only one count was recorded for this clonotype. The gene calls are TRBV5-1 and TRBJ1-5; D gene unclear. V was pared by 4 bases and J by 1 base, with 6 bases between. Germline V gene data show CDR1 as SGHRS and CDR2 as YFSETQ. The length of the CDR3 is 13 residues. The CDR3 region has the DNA TGCGCCAGCAGCAGGGTGAGCAATCAGCCCCAGCATTTT. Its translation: CASSRVSNQPQHF.

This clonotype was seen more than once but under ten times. The CDR3 DNA reads as TGTGCCACCAGCCCGCGTCTTGGACAGGCTAACTATGGCTACACCTTC. It is translated as CATSPRLGQANYGYTF. The rearrangement joins TRBV15 to TRBJ1-2; 7 nucleotides match TRBD1. The germline V gene encodes CDR1 LNHNV and CDR2 YYDKDF (reference sequence). The CDR3 has 16 residues. V was clipped by 5 bases and J by 0 bases; unmatched bases: 9. Drawing the rest from reference TRBV15 and TRBJ1-2, the complete variable domain is DAMVIQNPRYQVTQFGKPVTLSCSQTLNHNVMYWYQQKSSQAPKLLFHYYDKDFNNEADTPDNFQSRRPNTSFCFLDIRSPGLGDTAMYLCATSPRLGQANYGYTFGSGTRLTVV.

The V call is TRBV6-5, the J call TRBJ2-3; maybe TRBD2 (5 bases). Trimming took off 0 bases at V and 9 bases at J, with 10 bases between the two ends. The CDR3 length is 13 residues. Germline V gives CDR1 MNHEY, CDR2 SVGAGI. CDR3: CASSYSISGTQYF. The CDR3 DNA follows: TGTGCCAGCAGTTACTCGATCTCGGGAACGCAGTATTTT.

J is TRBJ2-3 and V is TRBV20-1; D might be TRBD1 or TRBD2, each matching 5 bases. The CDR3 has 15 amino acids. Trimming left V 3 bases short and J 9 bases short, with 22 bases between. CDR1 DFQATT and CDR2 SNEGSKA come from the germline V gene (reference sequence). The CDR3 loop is CSARITGGSTGTQYF. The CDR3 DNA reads TGCAGTGCTAGGATAACAGGCGGATCGACGGGGACGCAGTATTTT.

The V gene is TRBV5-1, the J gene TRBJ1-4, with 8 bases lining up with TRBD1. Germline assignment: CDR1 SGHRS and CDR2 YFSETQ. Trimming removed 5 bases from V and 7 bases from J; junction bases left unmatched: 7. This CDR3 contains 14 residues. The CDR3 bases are TGCGCCAGCAGGTCCGGACAGGGTGGTGAAAAACTGTTTTTT. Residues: CASRSGQGGEKLFF. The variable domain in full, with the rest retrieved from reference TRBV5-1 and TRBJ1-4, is KAGVTQTPRYLIKTRGQQVTLSCSPISGHRSVSWYQQTPGQGLQFLFEYFSETQRNKGNFPGRFSGRQFSNSRSEMNVSTLELGDSALYLCASRSGQGGEKLFFGSGTQLSVL.

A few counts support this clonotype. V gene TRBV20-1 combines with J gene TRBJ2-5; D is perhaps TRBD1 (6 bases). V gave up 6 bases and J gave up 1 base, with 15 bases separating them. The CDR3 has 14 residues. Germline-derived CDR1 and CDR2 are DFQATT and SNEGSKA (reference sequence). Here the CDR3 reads CSAASTGFQETQYF. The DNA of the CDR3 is TGCAGTGCCGCGTCGACAGGATTCCAAGAGACCCAGTACTTC.

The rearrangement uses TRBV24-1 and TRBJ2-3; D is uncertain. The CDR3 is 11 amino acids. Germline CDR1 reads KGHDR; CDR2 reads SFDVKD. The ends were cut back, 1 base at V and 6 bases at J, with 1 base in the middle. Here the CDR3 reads CATSDFDTQYF. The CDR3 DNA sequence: TGTGCCACCAGTGATTTCGATACGCAGTATTTT.

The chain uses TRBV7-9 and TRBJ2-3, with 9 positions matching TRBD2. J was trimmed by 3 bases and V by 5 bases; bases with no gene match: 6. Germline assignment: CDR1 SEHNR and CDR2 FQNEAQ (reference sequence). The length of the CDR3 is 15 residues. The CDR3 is CASSTAGGVTDTQYF. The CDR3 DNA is TGTGCCAGCAGCACAGCGGGGGGAGTTACAGATACGCAGTATTTT.

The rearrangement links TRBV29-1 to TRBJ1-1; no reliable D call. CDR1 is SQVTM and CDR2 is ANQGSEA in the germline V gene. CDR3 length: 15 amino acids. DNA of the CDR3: TGCAACCTCACTGTAATGGGTCCTCGGAGTCCTGAAGCTTTCTTT. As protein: CNLTVMGPRSPEAFF.

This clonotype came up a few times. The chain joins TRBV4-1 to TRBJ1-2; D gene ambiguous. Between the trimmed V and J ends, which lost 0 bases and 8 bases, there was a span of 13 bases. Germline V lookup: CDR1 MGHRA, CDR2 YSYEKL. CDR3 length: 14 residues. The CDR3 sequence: CASSQEGQRPGYTF. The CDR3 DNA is TGCGCCAGCAGCCAAGAAGGGCAGCGTCCCGGCTACACCTTC.

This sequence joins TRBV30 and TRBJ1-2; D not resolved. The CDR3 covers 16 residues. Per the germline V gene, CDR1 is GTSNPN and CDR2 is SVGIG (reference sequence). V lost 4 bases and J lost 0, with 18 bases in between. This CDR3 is CAWTQSRSSANYGYTF. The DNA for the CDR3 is TGTGCCTGGACCCAGAGCCGAAGCTCAGCTAACTATGGCTACACCTTC. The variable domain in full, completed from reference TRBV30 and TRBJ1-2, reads SQTIHQWPATLVQPVGSPLSLECTVEGTSNPNLYWYRQAAGRGLQLLFYSVGIGQISSEVPQNLSASRPQDRQFILSSKKLLLSDSGFYLCAWTQSRSSANYGYTFGSGTRLTVV.

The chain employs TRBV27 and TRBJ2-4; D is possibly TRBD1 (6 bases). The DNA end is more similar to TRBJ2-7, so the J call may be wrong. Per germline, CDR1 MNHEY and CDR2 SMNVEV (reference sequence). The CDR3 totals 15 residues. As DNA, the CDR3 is TGTGCCAGCAGTTTAGTGGGCAGGGGAAGACACGAGCAGTACTTC. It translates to CASSLVGRGRHEQYF.

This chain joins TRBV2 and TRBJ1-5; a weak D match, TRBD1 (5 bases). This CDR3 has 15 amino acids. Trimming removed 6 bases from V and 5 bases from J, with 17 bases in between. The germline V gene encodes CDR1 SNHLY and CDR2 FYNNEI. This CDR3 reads CASRLTVEDHQPQHF. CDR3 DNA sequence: TGTGCCAGCAGGTTGACAGTGGAGGATCATCAGCCCCAGCATTTT.

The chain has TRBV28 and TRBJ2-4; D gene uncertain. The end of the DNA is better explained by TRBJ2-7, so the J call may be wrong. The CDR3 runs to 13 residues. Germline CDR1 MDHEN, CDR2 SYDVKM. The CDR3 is CASSMAASYEQYF. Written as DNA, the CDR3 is TGTGCCAGCAGTATGGCAGCGAGCTACGAGCAGTACTTC.

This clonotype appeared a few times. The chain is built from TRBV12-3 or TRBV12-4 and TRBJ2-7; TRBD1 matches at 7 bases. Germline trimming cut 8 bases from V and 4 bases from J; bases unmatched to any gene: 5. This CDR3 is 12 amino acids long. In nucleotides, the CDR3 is TGTGCCAGCGGGGGACAGAATTACGAGCAGTACTTC. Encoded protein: CASGGQNYEQYF.

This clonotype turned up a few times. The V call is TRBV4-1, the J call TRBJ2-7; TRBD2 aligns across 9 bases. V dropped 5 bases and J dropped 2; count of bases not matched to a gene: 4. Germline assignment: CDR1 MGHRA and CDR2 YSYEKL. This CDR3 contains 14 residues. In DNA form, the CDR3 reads TGCGCCAGCAGCGCTAGCGGGGACCCCTACGAGCAGTACTTC. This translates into CASSASGDPYEQYF.

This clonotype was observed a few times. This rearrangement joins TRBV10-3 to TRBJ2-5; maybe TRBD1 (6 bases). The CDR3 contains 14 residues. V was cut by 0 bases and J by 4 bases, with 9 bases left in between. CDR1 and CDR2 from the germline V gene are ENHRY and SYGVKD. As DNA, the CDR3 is TGTGCCATCAGTGAGTCACAGGGACCAGAGACCCAGTACTTC. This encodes CAISESQGPETQYF.

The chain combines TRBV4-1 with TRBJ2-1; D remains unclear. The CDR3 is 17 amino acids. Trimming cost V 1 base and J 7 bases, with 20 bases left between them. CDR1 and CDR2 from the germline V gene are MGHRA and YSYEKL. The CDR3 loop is CASSQGGSTFDWNEQFF. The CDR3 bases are TGCGCCAGCAGCCAAGGAGGCTCTACCTTTGACTGGAATGAGCAGTTCTTC.

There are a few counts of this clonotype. The CDR3 DNA follows: TGCAGCGTGTTTTTAGCGGGGGGGCCGGACACCGGGGAGCTGTTTTTT. Its translation is CSVFLAGGPDTGELFF. V and J are TRBV29-1 and TRBJ2-2; 11 bases align to TRBD2. Germline CDR1 reads SQVTM; CDR2 reads ANQGSEA. J lost 3 bases, V lost 6 bases, and 9 bases had no gene match. The CDR3 length is 16 residues.

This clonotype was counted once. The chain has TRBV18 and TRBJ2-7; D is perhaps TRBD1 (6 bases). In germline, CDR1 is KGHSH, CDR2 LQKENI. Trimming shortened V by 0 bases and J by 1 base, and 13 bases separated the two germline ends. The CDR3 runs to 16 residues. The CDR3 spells CASSPPGGGGSYEQYF. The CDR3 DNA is TGTGCCAGCTCACCACCAGGGGGTGGCGGGTCCTACGAGCAGTACTTC.

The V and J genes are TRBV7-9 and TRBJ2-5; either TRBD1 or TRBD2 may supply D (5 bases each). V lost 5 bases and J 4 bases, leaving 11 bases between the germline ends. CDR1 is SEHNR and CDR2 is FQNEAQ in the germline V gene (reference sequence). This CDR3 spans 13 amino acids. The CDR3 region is CASSLGTAETQYF. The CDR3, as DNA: TGTGCCAGCAGCCTTGGGACGGCAGAGACCCAGTACTTC.

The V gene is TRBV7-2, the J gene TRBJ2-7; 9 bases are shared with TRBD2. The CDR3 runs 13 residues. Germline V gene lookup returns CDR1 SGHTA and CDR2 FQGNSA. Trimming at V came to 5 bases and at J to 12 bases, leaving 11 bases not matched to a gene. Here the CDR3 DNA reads TGTGCCAGCAGCCTTGAAGCGGGGGGTCCTCCGTACTTC. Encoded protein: CASSLEAGGPPYF.

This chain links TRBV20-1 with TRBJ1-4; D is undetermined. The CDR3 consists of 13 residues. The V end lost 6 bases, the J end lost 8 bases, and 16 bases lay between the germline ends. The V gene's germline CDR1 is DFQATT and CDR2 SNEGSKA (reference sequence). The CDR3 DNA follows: TGCAGTGCCAAGCGGGCGGACGGGGAAAAACTGTTTTTT. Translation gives CSAKRADGEKLFF.

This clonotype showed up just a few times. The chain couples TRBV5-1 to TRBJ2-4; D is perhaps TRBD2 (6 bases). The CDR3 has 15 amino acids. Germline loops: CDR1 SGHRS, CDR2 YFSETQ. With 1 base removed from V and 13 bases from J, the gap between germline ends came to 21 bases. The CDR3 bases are TGCGCCAGCAGCTTGCCGGGACTGACTGGTGCGCCCCAGTACTTC. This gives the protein CASSLPGLTGAPQYF.